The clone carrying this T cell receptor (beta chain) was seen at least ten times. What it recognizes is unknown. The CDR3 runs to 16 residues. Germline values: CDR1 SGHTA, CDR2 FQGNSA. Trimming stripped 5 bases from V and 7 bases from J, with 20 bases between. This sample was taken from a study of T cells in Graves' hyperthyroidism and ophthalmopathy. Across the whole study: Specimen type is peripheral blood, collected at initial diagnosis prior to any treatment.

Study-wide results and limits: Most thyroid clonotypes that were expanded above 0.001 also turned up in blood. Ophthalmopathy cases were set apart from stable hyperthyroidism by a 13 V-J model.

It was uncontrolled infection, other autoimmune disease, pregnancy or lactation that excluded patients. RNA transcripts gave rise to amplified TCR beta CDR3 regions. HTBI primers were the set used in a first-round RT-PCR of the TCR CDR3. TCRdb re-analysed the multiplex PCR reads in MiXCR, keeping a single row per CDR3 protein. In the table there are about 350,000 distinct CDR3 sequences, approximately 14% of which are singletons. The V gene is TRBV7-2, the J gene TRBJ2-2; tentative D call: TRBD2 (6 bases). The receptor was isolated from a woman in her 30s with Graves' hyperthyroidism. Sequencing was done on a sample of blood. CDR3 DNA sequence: TGTGCCAGCAGCCGCGTGGCGGGGCGTCGGAGCGGGGAGCTGTTTTTT. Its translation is CASSRVAGRRSGELFF.